The sequence of this T cell receptor beta chain was determined in a study of T cell responses to AZD1222 COVID-19 vaccine. Broader study findings: Spike-wide vaccine-associated CD4 TCRs dominated at 160-218 and 743-854. In a largely white British group with more females than males, clonal diversity was possibly underestimated. Reportedly, close to half of spike-specific TCRs are directed against unmutated variant regions. It was only after the peak T cell response that any repertoires were sampled.

Repertoires were generated with immunoSEQ multiplex PCR, while TCRdb's copy carries only in-frame clones and drops some. Counted here are approximately 60,000 clones, 80% to 90% occurring once; the ten biggest clones make up 6.9%. On this clone: Its antigen remains unidentified.

CDR3 size: 12 residues. Germline CDR1 and CDR2: LNHDA and SQIVND (reference sequence). V lost 3 bases to trimming and J lost 5 bases, with 8 bases between them. The sample here was peripheral blood, taken 28 days after the second AZD1222 dose. V and J are TRBV19 and TRBJ2-7, with a possible D match to TRBD1 (5 bases). This clonotype was sampled from an adult who received the AZD1222 COVID-19 vaccine. The CDR3 DNA sequence: TGTGCCAGTAGTATCGGCAGGGACGAGCAGTACTTC. Amino acid sequence: CASSIGRDEQYF.